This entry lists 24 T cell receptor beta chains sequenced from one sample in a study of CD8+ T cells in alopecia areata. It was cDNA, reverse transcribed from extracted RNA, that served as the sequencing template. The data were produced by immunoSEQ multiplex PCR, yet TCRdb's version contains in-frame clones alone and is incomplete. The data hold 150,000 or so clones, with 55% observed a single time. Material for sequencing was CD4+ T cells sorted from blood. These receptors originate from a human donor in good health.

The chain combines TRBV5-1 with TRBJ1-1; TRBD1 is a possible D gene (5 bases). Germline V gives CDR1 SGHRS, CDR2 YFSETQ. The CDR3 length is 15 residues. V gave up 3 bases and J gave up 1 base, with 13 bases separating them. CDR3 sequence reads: CASSSAGSRNTEAFF. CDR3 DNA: TGCGCCAGCAGCTCCGCAGGGAGTCGGAACACTGAAGCTTTCTTT.

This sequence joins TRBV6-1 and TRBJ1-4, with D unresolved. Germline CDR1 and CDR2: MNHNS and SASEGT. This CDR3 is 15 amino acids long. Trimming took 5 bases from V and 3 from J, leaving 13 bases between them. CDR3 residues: CASSQDRRANEKLFF. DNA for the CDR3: TGTGCCAGCAGTCAAGACCGCCGGGCTAATGAAAAACTGTTTTTT.

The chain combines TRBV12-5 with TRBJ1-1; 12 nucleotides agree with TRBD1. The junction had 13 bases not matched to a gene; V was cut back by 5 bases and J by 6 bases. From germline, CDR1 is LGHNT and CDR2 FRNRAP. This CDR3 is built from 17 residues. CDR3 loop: CASGPTRGQGAKAEAFF. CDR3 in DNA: TGTGCTAGTGGTCCCACTAGGGGACAGGGGGCGAAGGCTGAAGCTTTCTTT.

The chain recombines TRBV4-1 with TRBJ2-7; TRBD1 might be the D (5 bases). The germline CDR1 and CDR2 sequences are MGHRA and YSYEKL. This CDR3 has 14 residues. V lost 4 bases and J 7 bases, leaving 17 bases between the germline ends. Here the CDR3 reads CASSPQGHTEEQYF. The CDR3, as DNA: TGCGCCAGCAGCCCGCAGGGCCATACTGAAGAGCAGTACTTC.

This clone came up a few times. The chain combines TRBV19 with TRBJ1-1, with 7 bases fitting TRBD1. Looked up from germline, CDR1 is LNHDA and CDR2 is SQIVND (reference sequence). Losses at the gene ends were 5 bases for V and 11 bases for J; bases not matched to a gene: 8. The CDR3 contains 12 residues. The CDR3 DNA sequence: TGTGCCAGTAGTGTCCGGACAGGAACTGCTTTCTTT. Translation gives CASSVRTGTAFF.

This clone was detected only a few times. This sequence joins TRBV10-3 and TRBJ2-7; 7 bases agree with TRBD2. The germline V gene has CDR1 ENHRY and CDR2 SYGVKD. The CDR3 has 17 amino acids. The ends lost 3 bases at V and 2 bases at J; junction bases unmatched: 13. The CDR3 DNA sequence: TGTGCCATCAGTGACCCTATCTTAGCGGGCCGCCCCTACGAGCAGTACTTC. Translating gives CAISDPILAGRPYEQYF.

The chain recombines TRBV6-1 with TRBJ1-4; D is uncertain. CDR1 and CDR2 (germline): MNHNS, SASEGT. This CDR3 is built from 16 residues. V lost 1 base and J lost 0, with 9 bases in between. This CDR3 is CASSEESQSTNEKLFF. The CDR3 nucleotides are TGTGCCAGCAGTGAAGAGTCCCAGTCAACTAATGAAAAACTGTTTTTT.

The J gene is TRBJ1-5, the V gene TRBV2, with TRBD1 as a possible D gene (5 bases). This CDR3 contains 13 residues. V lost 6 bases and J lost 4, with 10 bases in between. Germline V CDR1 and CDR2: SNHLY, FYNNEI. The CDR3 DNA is TGTGCCAGCAGGGCGCGGGGGAATCAGCCCCAGCATTTT. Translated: CASRARGNQPQHF. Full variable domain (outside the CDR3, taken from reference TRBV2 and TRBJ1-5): EPEVTQTPSHQVTQMGQEVILRCVPISNHLYFYWYRQILGQKVEFLVSFYNNEISEKSEIFDDQFSVERPDGSNFTLKIRSTKLEDSAMYFCASRARGNQPQHFGDGTRLSIL.

The CDR3 DNA sequence: TGCAGCGTTCACATTGGGCGTCCGTATGGCTACACCTTC. Translated, it gives CSVHIGRPYGYTF. The V and J genes are TRBV29-1 and TRBJ1-2, with unresolved D. The CDR3 is 13 residues long. CDR1 and CDR2 from the germline V gene are SQVTM and ANQGSEA. With 5 bases removed from V and 5 bases from J, the gap between germline ends came to 15 bases.

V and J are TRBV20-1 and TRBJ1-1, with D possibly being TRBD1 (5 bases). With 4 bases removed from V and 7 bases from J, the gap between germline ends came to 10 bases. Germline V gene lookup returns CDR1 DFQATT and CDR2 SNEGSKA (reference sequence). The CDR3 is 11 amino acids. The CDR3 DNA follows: TGCAGTGCTAAGAGACAGCTTGAAGCTTTCTTT. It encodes CSAKRQLEAFF.

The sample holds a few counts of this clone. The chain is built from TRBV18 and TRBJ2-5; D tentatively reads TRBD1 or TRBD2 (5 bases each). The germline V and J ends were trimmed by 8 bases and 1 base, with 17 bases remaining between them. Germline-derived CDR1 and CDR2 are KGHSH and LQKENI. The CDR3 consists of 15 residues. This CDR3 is CASGRDQTVQETQYF. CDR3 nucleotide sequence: TGTGCCAGCGGTAGGGACCAAACCGTCCAAGAGACCCAGTACTTC.

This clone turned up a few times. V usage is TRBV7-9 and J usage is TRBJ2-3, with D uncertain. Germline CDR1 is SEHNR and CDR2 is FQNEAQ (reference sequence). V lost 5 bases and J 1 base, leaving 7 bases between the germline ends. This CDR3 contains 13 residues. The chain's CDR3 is CASSPGGTDTQYF. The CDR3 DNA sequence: TGTGCCAGCAGCCCTGGGGGCACAGATACGCAGTATTTT.

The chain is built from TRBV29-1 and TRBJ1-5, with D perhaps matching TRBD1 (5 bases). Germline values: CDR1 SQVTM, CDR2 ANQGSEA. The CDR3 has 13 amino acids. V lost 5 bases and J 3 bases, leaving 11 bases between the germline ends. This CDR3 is CSVCTGPNQPQHF. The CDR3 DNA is TGCAGCGTTTGTACAGGCCCCAATCAGCCCCAGCATTTT.

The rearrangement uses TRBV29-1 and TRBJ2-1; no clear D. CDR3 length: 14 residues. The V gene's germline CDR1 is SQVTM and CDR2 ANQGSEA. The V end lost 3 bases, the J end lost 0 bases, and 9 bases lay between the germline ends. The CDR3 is CSVEPISSYNEQFF. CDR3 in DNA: TGCAGCGTTGAGCCGATCAGCTCCTACAATGAGCAGTTCTTC.

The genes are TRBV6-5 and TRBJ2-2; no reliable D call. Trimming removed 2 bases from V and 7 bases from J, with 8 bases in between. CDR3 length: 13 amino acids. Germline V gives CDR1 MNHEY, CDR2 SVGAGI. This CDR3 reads CASSYPVNGELFF. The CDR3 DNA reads TGTGCCAGCAGTTACCCCGTTAACGGGGAGCTGTTTTTT.

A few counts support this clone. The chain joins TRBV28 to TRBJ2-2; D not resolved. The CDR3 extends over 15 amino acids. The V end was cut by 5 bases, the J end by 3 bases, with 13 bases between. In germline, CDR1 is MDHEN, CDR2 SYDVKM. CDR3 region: CASSVWGTDTGELFF. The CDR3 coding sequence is TGTGCCAGCAGTGTCTGGGGAACGGACACCGGGGAGCTGTTTTTT.

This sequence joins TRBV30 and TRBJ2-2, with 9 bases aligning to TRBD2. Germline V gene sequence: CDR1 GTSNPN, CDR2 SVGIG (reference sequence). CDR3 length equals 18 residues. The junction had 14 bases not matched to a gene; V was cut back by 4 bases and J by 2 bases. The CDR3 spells CAWTPGPLAGRNTGELFF. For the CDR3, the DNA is TGTGCCTGGACCCCAGGTCCCCTAGCGGGACGAAACACCGGGGAGCTGTTTTTT.

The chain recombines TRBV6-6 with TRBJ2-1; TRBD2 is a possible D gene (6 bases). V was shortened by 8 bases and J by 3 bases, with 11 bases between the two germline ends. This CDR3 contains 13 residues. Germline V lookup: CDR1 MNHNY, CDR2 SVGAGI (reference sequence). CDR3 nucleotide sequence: TGTGCCAGCGGGCTAGCGAGCTACAATGAGCAGTTCTTC. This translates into CASGLASYNEQFF.

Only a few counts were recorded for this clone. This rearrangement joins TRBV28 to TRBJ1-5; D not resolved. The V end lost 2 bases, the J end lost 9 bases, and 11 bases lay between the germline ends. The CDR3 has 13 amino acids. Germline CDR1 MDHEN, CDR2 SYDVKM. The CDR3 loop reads CASSLGISLPQHF. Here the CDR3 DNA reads TGTGCCAGCAGTTTAGGCATCTCTTTGCCCCAGCATTTT.

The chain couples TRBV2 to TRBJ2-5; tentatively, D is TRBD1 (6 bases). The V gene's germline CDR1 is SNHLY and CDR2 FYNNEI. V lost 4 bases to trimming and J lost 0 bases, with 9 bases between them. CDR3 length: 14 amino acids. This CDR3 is CASSAQGNQETQYF. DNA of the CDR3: TGTGCCAGCAGTGCGCAGGGGAACCAAGAGACCCAGTACTTC. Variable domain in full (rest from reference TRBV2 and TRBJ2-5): EPEVTQTPSHQVTQMGQEVILRCVPISNHLYFYWYRQILGQKVEFLVSFYNNEISEKSEIFDDQFSVERPDGSNFTLKIRSTKLEDSAMYFCASSAQGNQETQYFGPGTRLLVL.

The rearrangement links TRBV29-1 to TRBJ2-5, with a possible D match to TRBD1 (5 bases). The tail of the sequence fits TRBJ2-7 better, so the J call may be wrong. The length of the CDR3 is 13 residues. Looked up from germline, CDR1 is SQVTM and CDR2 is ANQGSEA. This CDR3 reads CSVVGQGSLEQYF. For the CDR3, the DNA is TGCAGCGTTGTTGGTCAGGGTAGTCTCGAGCAGTACTTC.

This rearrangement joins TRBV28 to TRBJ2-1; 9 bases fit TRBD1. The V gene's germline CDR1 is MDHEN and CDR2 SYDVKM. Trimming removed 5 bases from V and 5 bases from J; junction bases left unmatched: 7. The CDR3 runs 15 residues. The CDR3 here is CASSGWGQGNNEQFF. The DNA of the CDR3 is TGTGCCAGCAGTGGATGGGGACAGGGCAACAATGAGCAGTTCTTC.

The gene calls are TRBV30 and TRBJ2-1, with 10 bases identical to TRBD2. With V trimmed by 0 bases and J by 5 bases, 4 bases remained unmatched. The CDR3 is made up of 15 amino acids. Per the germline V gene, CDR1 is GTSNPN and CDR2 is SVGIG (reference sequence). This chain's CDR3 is CAWSVGLAGDNEQFF. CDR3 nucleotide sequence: TGTGCCTGGAGTGTAGGGCTAGCGGGAGACAATGAGCAGTTCTTC.

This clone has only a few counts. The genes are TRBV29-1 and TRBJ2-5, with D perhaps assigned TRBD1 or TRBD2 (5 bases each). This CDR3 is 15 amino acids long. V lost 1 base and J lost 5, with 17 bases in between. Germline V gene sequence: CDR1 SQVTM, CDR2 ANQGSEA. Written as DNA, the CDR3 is TGCAGCGTTGAAGCTAGAAGGGACGGATGGGAGACCCAGTACTTC. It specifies CSVEARRDGWETQYF.